This TCR beta chain was observed in a study of OX40 agonist ivuxolimab in advanced cancers. Overall study findings and caveats: By week 6 at 0.1 to 3.0 mg/kg, blood CD4+ and CD8+ T cells had expanded clonally. On average, CD8+ T cells showed a greater number of expanded clones than CD4+.

The CDR3 totals 14 residues. Trimming left V 6 bases short and J 1 base short, with 13 bases between. Germline V CDR1 and CDR2: SGHRS, YFSETQ. Sequencing was performed with immunoSEQ multiplex PCR; in TCRdb, only in-frame clones are kept and a portion is missing. Of more than 95,000 clones in the sample, 85% to 95% are singletons; the top ten hold approximately 0.81%. Note on this clone: Its antigen is still unknown.

The chain couples TRBV5-1 to TRBJ1-1, with D perhaps TRBD1 (5 bases). The sequence came from an adult with an advanced solid tumor such as melanoma, head and neck, liver or kidney cancer. The sample in question was CD4+ or CD8+ T cells sorted from blood, obtained in a trial of the OX40 agonist ivuxolimab. In nucleotides, the CDR3 is TGCGCCAGCAACGGGGGAGTTTCGAACACTGAAGCTTTCTTT. Residues: CASNGGVSNTEAFF.